This T cell receptor (beta chain) emerged from a study of metastatic and nonmetastatic thyroid tumors. Study-level information: Comparative analysis of repertoires was undertaken across blood and tumor or nodule tissue obtained from malignant and benign thyroid patients.

Findings and limits, study-wide: Malignant thyroid tumors reportedly had TCR beta diversity that was significantly higher than in benign nodules, in blood and tumor.

There were no patients who had received any treatment before thyroid surgery. In the original workflow: A classifier for distant metastasis in papillary thyroid cancer was constructed using CDR3 differences observed across clinicopathological groups. TCRdb reanalyzed the PCR reads with MiXCR. The V and J calls shown here were made by TCRdb, not taken from the authors' results. The repertoire holds over 30,000 clones, with about a fifth as singletons. This clone was recorded a few times. What it recognizes is unknown. Sequencing was done on a sample of tumor tissue. The sequence was collected from a male donor with papillary thyroid cancer or a benign thyroid nodule (not recorded which). Some clones in this sample may be carry-over from other donors' samples.

The DNA of the CDR3 is TGTGCCAGCAGTTGGGTGGCCAGAATCGGCTCCTACGAGCAGTACTTC. Translated, it gives CASSWVARIGSYEQYF. The chain has TRBV28 and TRBJ2-7; D gene unclear. V dropped 4 bases and J dropped 0 bases, with 16 bases sitting between them. This CDR3 comprises 16 residues. CDR1 and CDR2 (germline): MDHEN, SYDVKM.